This TCR beta chain was sequenced during a study of blood T cell repertoires in COVID-19. Overall study context: From T cells, B-cell-depleted T cells, or PBMCs came the material, which was cDNA or gDNA.

Repertoires were generated with immunoSEQ multiplex PCR, while TCRdb's copy carries only in-frame clones and drops some. There are roughly 160,000 clones in the sample; about 88% occur only once, and about a quarter lies in the top ten. V was clipped by 11 bases and J by 0 bases; unmatched bases: 11. CDR1 and CDR2 from the germline V gene are ENHRY and SYGVKD. CDR3 size: 15 residues. The TCR was taken from a man between 60 and 70 years old with acute or convalescent COVID-19. The chain couples TRBV10-3 to TRBJ2-3; 7 bases map to TRBD2. Input material: peripheral blood. DNA for the CDR3: TGTGCCTCCTATAGCGCAGCGGGGAGCACAGATACGCAGTATTTT. This codes for CASYSAAGSTDTQYF.